The T cell receptor beta chain under discussion was sequenced for a study of vaccination effects on CD4 cells after COVID-19. In this sample, this clone turned up once. The antigen remains unidentified. Study conclusions and caveats: Vaccine-induced clones in healthy vaccinees cross-reacted with common cold coronaviruses in only 1 of 255 cases.

With the ViraFEST assay, the study expanded antigen-specific CD4+ T cells using viral peptide pools, then sequenced them. At the end of 9 to 11 days of culture, CD4+ T cells were isolated. Among the vaccine recipients, none had a prior SARS-CoV-2 infection, and nucleocapsid antibodies were negative. Germline assignment: CDR1 MNHEY and CDR2 SVGEGT. The CDR3 is made up of 14 amino acids. V was cut by 5 bases and J by 1 base, with 12 bases left in between. TCRdb's table, derived via immunoSEQ multiplex PCR, lists solely in-frame clones and lacks some. The sample holds around 66,000 clones, 60% to 80% seen once.

The sequences come from CD4+ T cells from PBMCs cultured with HCoV-OC43 spike peptides, collected before COVID-19 vaccination. Noted subset: HCoV-OC43 spike overlapping peptide pool stimulation. This receptor was identified in a human donor who received a COVID-19 vaccine. This chain joins TRBV6-2 or TRBV6-3 and TRBJ2-7, with a possible D match to TRBD1 (5 bases). Written as DNA, the CDR3 is TGTGCCAGCAGTGGGCGACAGCCGTCCTACGAGCAGTACGTC. Translated: CASSGRQPSYEQYV.